This TCR beta chain was documented in a study of control samples from healthy donors and cancer patients. This table comes from immunoSEQ multiplex PCR, and its TCRdb copy is limited to in-frame clones, with some not included. The sample gives about 12,000 clones, about 92% of which show up once; under 15% is in the top ten. Trimming took off 6 bases at V and 6 bases at J, with 14 bases between the two ends. CDR3 length: 13 residues. CDR1 LNHDA and CDR2 SQIVND come from the germline V gene (reference sequence). The material sequenced was PBMCs. The receptor's source is an elderly man with lung cancer. J is TRBJ1-2 and V is TRBV19; the D is unclear. The DNA of the CDR3 is TGTGCCAGTAGAGGCCGTGAGTTAGATGGCTACACCTTC. This sequence encodes CASRGRELDGYTF.